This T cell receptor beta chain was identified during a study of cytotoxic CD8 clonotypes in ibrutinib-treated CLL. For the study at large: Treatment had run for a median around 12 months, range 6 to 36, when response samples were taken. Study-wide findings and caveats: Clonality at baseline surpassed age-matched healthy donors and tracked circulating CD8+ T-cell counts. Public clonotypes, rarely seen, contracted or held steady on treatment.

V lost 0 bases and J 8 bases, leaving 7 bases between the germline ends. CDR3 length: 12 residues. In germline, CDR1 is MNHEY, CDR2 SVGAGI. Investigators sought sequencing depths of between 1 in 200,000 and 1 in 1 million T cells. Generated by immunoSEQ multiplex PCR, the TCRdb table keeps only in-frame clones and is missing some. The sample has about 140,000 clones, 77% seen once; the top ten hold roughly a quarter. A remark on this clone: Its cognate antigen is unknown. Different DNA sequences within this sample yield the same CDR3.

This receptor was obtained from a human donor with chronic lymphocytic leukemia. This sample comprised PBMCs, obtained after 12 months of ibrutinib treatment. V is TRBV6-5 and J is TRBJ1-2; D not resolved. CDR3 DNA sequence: TGTGCCAGCAGTTACTCCGGGTACGGCTACACCTTC. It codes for CASSYSGYGYTF.